This T cell receptor beta chain was captured by sequencing in a study of radiation and T cells in renal cell carcinoma. The wider study: Nephrectomy followed 15 Gy stereotactic body radiation by 4 weeks.

As for time point: baseline pretreatment blood. Treatment indicated: 15 Gy SBRT to primary tumor, nephrectomy 4 weeks later. Overall study findings and caveats: Top tumor clonotypes rose in blood 2 weeks post-radiation, then contracted.

On this clone: Its target is unknown.

CDR3 size: 15 residues. CDR1 is MNHEY, CDR2 SVGAGI, per germline. The V and J ends lost 0 bases and 0 bases respectively, with 7 bases between them. Measured with immunoSEQ multiplex PCR; TCRdb has only the in-frame clones, and not every one. The data contain about 140,000 clones, over 65% of them singletons. The chain combines TRBV6-5 with TRBJ2-3; TRBD2 is a possible D gene (5 bases). Sample: blood, taken from a patient whose treatment included radiotherapy and nephrectomy. The clonotype was recovered from a woman aged 50 to 60 with renal cell carcinoma. The CDR3 DNA sequence: TGTGCCAGCAGTTACTCCCGGACTAGCACAGATACGCAGTATTTT. Amino acids: CASSYSRTSTDTQYF.